Each of the 18 T cell receptor beta chains below was sequenced from the same sample in a study of blood T cell repertoires in COVID-19. TCRdb's copy holds only in-frame clones and misses some; the assay was immunoSEQ multiplex PCR. The sample has about 69,000 clones, roughly 85% seen once. The sequenced sample was peripheral blood. These receptors all stem from a man older than 75 with acute or convalescent COVID-19.

Comments on this clone: One junction end does not reproduce the germline sequence, and a read error may be involved. The chain joins TRBV2 to TRBJ2-7; D is perhaps TRBD1 (5 bases). CDR1 is SNHLY and CDR2 is FYNNEI in the germline V gene. This CDR3 region has 14 residues. This CDR3 reads CASGDTGPGYEQYF. CDR3 DNA: TGTGCCAGCGGTGACACAGGACCCGGCTACGAGCAGTACTTC. The entire variable domain, with the rest obtained from reference TRBV2 and TRBJ2-7, is as follows: EPEVTQTPSHQVTQMGQEVILRCVPISNHLYFYWYRQILGQKVEFLVSFYNNEISEKSEIFDDQFSVERPDGSNFTLKIRSTKLEDSAMYFCASGDTGPGYEQYFGPGTRLTVT.

CDR3 in DNA: TGTGCCAGCAGCTTAGAAGGGGCGGCAGGGGGCGGTTCGCCCCAGCATTTT. Its translation: CASSLEGAAGGGSPQHF. V usage is TRBV11-3 and J usage is TRBJ1-5; 8 bases match TRBD1. Germline CDR1 is SGHNT and CDR2 is YENEEA. V lost 0 bases to trimming and J lost 9 bases; unmatched junction nucleotides: 13. The CDR3 sequence is 17 residues long.

The chain uses TRBV3-1 (or the pseudogene TRBV3-2) and TRBJ2-3, with TRBD2 matching 11 bases. Trimming removed 7 bases from V and 4 bases from J; junction bases left unmatched: 10. This CDR3 has 16 amino acids. From germline, CDR1 is LGHDT and CDR2 YNNKEL (reference sequence). CDR3 sequence: CASIPLLAGEPDTQYF. The CDR3 region has the DNA TGTGCCAGCATACCGTTACTAGCGGGAGAACCAGATACGCAGTATTTT.

The rearrangement joins TRBV9 to TRBJ1-2, with unresolved D. Trimming took off 6 bases at V and 4 bases at J, with 10 bases between the two ends. This CDR3 spans 12 amino acids. CDR1 is SGDLS and CDR2 is YYNGEE in the germline V gene. CDR3 sequence (DNA): TGTGCCAGCACTGACACGGCCTATGGCTACACCTTC. Translating gives CASTDTAYGYTF.

The V and J genes are TRBV5-1 and TRBJ1-3; possible D gene TRBD1, 6 bases. The germline V gene encodes CDR1 SGHRS and CDR2 YFSETQ. The V end lost 0 bases, the J end lost 4 bases, and 14 bases lay between the germline ends. The CDR3 covers 16 residues. CDR3 sequence (DNA): TGCGCCAGCAGCTTGGTAGGAACAGGGAACGGAAACACCATATATTTT. Translation gives CASSLVGTGNGNTIYF.

The rearrangement joins TRBV6-5 to TRBJ1-2, with TRBD1 matching over 7 bases. V was pared by 6 bases and J by 4 bases, with 8 bases of the junction left unmatched. Germline-derived CDR1 and CDR2 are MNHEY and SVGAGI. This CDR3 has 14 amino acids. CDR3 residues: CASRLIQGLYGYTF. CDR3 coding DNA: TGTGCCAGCAGGTTGATACAGGGGCTCTATGGCTACACCTTC.

This sequence joins TRBV4-1 and TRBJ1-5; 9 bases line up with TRBD1. The germline CDR1 and CDR2 sequences are MGHRA and YSYEKL. The CDR3 is made up of 15 amino acids. J lost 10 bases, V lost 0 bases, and 7 bases had no gene match. The CDR3 region is CASSQEGTGNLPQHF. The CDR3 region has the DNA TGCGCCAGCAGCCAAGAGGGGACAGGGAATTTACCCCAGCATTTT.

The chain links TRBV20-1 to TRBJ1-2; D unresolved. Germline V gene data show CDR1 as DFQATT and CDR2 as SNEGSKA (reference sequence). With 0 bases removed from V and 8 bases from J, the gap between germline ends came to 4 bases. The CDR3 runs to 10 residues. This chain's CDR3 is CSARDGGYTF. DNA for the CDR3: TGCAGTGCTAGAGATGGCGGCTACACCTTC.

This clone has a handful of counts. The V gene is TRBV10-1, the J gene TRBJ2-2, with D tentatively TRBD1 (6 bases). The CDR3 covers 16 residues. CDR1 is WNHNN, CDR2 SYGVQD, per germline (reference sequence). V gave up 5 bases and J gave up 5 bases, with 18 bases separating them. Here the CDR3 reads CASSNPGTGITGELFF. The CDR3 region has the DNA TGCGCCAGCAGTAACCCAGGCACAGGGATAACCGGGGAGCTGTTTTTT.

This chain connects TRBV6-2 or TRBV6-3 to TRBJ1-1; tentatively, D is TRBD1 (5 bases). V shed 2 bases and J shed 3 bases, with 13 bases lying between them. The CDR3 runs to 15 residues. CDR1 and CDR2 (germline): MNHEY, SVGEGT. CDR3 sequence: CASSYPRRVHTEAFF. Here the CDR3 DNA reads TGTGCCAGCAGTTACCCCCGCAGGGTTCACACTGAAGCTTTCTTT.

The rearrangement uses TRBV5-1 and TRBJ2-2, with TRBD1 matching 8 bases. Germline V gene sequence: CDR1 SGHRS, CDR2 YFSETQ. V gave up 3 bases and J gave up 0 bases; unmatched junction bases: 1. The CDR3 contains 15 residues. CDR3 DNA sequence: TGCGCCAGCAGCTGGACAGGGCCGAACACCGGGGAGCTGTTTTTT. This codes for CASSWTGPNTGELFF.

The chain employs TRBV27 and TRBJ2-7; tentatively, D is TRBD1 (6 bases). CDR3 size: 14 residues. Trimming took 3 bases from V and 4 from J, leaving 13 bases between them. The germline V gene has CDR1 MNHEY and CDR2 SMNVEV (reference sequence). This chain's CDR3 is CASSFGTKRYEQYF. CDR3 coding DNA: TGTGCCAGCAGTTTCGGGACAAAACGATACGAGCAGTACTTC.

This chain connects TRBV3-1 (or the pseudogene TRBV3-2) to TRBJ2-1; maybe TRBD2 (7 bases). This CDR3 has 14 residues. Germline V gene sequence: CDR1 LGHDT, CDR2 YNNKEL (reference sequence). Trimming removed 8 bases at V and 0 bases at J, with 11 bases between. The CDR3 is CASAGASSYNEQFF. As DNA, the CDR3 is TGTGCCAGCGCGGGGGCAAGCTCCTACAATGAGCAGTTCTTC.

This clone was detected once. The rearrangement uses TRBV9 and TRBJ2-1; 12 bases are shared with TRBD2. The trim removed 3 bases at V and 10 bases at J, leaving 11 bases unmatched. This CDR3 spans 16 amino acids. Looked up from germline, CDR1 is SGDLS and CDR2 is YYNGEE. CDR3 in amino acids: CASSAPGLAGLFEQFF. As DNA, the CDR3 is TGTGCCAGCAGCGCCCCGGGACTAGCGGGTCTCTTCGAGCAGTTCTTC.

The rearrangement uses TRBV4-1 and TRBJ2-7; the D is unclear. The length of the CDR3 is 12 residues. The germline CDR1 and CDR2 sequences are MGHRA and YSYEKL. Trimming shortened V by 5 bases and J by 5 bases, and 10 bases separated the two germline ends. CDR3 sequence reads: CASSVRVNEQYF. CDR3 coding DNA: TGCGCCAGCAGCGTTCGGGTCAACGAGCAGTACTTC.

The genes are TRBV9 and TRBJ1-3; TRBD1 agrees at 7 bases. The ends lost 0 bases at V and 2 bases at J; junction bases unmatched: 2. The CDR3 is made up of 15 amino acids. Germline V gene sequence: CDR1 SGDLS, CDR2 YYNGEE. The CDR3 DNA reads as TGTGCCAGCAGCGTAGCTACAGGGGCTGGAAACACCATATATTTT. This encodes CASSVATGAGNTIYF.

The chain links TRBV19 to TRBJ2-4; 7 bases agree with TRBD2. Trimming removed 3 bases from V and 0 bases from J; junction bases left unmatched: 2. The CDR3 is 15 residues long. Per the germline V gene, CDR1 is LNHDA and CDR2 is SQIVND (reference sequence). The CDR3 nucleotides are TGTGCCAGTAGTATCGGGGGGATAGCCAAAAACATTCAGTACTTC. It is translated as CASSIGGIAKNIQYF.

The chain joins TRBV7-9 to TRBJ1-2; tentatively, D is TRBD1 (6 bases). Trimming pared 3 bases from V and 3 bases from J, leaving 14 bases between. Germline CDR1 and CDR2: SEHNR and FQNEAQ (reference sequence). The CDR3 runs to 15 residues. The CDR3 DNA sequence: TGTGCCAGCAGCTTCCAGGGGACCTCTGACTATGGCTACACCTTC. Translated, it gives CASSFQGTSDYGYTF.